This record concerns one T cell receptor beta chain sequence. The CDR3 sequence is 13 residues long. Trimming took 4 bases from V and 6 from J, leaving 13 bases between them. Germline CDR1 and CDR2: SQVTM and ANQGSEA. The data derive from a study of blood T cells in healthy people across ages. Alongside a J-beta primer mix, a sample-barcoded 5' primer served in a second PCR lasting about 7 to 12 cycles. One entry per CDR3 protein results from TCRdb running MiXCR on the 5' RACE reads. The sample records around 400,000 distinct CDR3 sequences, about 52% being singletons. The sample taken for sequencing was blood. The clonotype originates from a man in his 60s in good health. This rearrangement joins TRBV29-1 to TRBJ1-5, with D possibly TRBD1 on 5 matching bases. The CDR3 is CSVGGGGAQPQHF. In DNA, the CDR3 is TGCAGCGTTGGGGGGGGTGGAGCTCAGCCCCAGCATTTT.